The 2 T cell receptor beta chains in this list originate from one sample, sequenced in a study of brain T cells in children with intractable seizures. Only in-frame clones appear in the TCRdb table, and some are missing; sequencing was by immunoSEQ multiplex PCR. The data show some 76,000 clones, about 93% seen once. The sequences come from peripheral blood, collected at surgery. The receptors derive from a boy under three years old with tuberous sclerosis and intractable seizures.

The chain links TRBV11-2 to TRBJ2-7, with 8 bases fitting TRBD2. Looked up from germline, CDR1 is SGHAT and CDR2 is FQNNGV. There are 16 residues in the CDR3. J lost 1 base, V lost 3 bases, and 8 bases had no gene match. CDR3 in amino acids: CASSFLTSEPSYEQYF. As DNA, the CDR3 is TGTGCCAGCAGCTTCCTGACTAGCGAACCGTCCTACGAGCAGTACTTC.

The chain combines TRBV9 with TRBJ2-7; possibly TRBD1 or TRBD2 for D (5 bases each). The CDR3 extends over 14 amino acids. CDR1 is SGDLS and CDR2 is YYNGEE in the germline V gene. Trimming took 0 bases from V and 4 from J, leaving 11 bases between them. The CDR3 sequence: CASSVEGTVYEQYF. CDR3 in DNA: TGTGCCAGCAGCGTAGAAGGGACGGTATACGAGCAGTACTTC.